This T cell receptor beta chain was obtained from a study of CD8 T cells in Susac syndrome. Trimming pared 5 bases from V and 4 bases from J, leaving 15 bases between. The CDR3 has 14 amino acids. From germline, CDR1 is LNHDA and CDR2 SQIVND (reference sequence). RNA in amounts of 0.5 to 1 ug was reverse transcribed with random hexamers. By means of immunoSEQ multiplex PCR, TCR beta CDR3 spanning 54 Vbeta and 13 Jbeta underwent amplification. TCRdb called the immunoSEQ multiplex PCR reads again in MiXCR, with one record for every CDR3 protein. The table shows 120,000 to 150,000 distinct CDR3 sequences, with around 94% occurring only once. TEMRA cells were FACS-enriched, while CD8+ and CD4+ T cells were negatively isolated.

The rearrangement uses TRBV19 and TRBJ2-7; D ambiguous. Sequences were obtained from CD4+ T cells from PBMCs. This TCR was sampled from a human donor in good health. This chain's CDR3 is CASSGSYRNYEQYF. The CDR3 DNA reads TGTGCCAGTAGTGGCAGCTATAGGAATTACGAGCAGTACTTC.